This TCR beta chain emerged from a study of CD8+CD57+ T cells in acquired aplastic anemia. Overall study context: CD4+ and CD8+ cells, once sorted, gave DNA averaging roughly 3 ug.

Genomic DNA served as template for TCR beta VDJ and CDR3 profiling. MiXCR, run by TCRdb on the reads, gives a single entry per CDR3 protein. This sample has about 160,000 distinct CDR3 sequences, with 35% to 55% found just once. Germline V CDR1 and CDR2: MNHEY, SVGAGI. Trimming cost V 4 bases and J 10 bases, with 14 bases left between them. This CDR3 is 13 amino acids long. This sequence joins TRBV6-5 and TRBJ2-1; possibly TRBD2 for D (6 bases). The clonotype comes from a human donor in good health. Sequencing used sorted CD4+, CD8+, or CD8+CD57+ T cells (not recorded which) from PBMCs. CDR3 protein: CASSSVSGHEQFF. The CDR3 nucleotides are TGTGCCAGCAGTTCCGTGAGCGGGCACGAGCAGTTCTTC.